This T cell receptor (beta chain) was profiled in a study of T-cell reconstitution after alpha-beta-depleted transplantation in children. Whole-study findings and limits: High day-60 TCRbeta diversity in some patients came from surviving recipient T cells and thymic progenitors. Several hundred expanded graft clones reportedly gave rise to the alpha-beta T cells present about two months after transplant. From newly produced T cells came most of the T-cell counts and diversity one year after transplant.

Germline-derived CDR1 and CDR2 are MNHEY and SVGAGI. V lost 0 bases to trimming and J lost 4 bases; unmatched junction nucleotides: 12. The CDR3 is 19 residues long. This clonotype has a handful of counts. Its antigen is undetermined. Molecular barcoding with unique molecular identifiers was used for the TCRbeta library. MiXCR was run by TCRdb on the PCR reads, yielding one entry per CDR3 protein. The repertoire includes 300,000 to 400,000 distinct CDR3 sequences, 16% of them detected once, and about 41% sits in the top ten. The J gene is TRBJ2-2, the V gene TRBV6-5, with TRBD2 identical over 9 bases. This clonotype was sampled from a male patient aged 2-10 years who had a stem cell transplant for acute lymphoblastic leukemia, so the T cells may come from the graft donor. The input for sequencing was PBMCs, mostly from graft donor cells, taken 360 days after TCRalphabeta/CD19-depleted stem cell transplant. This CDR3 is CASSYSIPKLAGPTGELFF. The DNA for the CDR3 is TGTGCCAGCAGTTACTCGATACCAAAACTAGCGGGTCCCACCGGGGAGCTGTTTTTT.